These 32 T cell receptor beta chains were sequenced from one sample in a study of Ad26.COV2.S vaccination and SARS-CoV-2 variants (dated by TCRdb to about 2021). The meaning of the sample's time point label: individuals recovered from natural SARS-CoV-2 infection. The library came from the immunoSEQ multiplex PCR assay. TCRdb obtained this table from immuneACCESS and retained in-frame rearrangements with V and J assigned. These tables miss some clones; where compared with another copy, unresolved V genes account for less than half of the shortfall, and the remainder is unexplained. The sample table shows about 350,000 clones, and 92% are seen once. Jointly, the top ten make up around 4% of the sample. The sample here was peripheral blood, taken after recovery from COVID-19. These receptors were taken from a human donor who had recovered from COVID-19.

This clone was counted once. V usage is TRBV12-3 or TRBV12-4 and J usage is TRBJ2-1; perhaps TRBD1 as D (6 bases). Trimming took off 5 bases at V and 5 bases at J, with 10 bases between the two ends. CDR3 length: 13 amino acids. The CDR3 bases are TGTGCCAGCAGTCACTACAGGGACAATGAGCAGTTCTTC. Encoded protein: CASSHYRDNEQFF.

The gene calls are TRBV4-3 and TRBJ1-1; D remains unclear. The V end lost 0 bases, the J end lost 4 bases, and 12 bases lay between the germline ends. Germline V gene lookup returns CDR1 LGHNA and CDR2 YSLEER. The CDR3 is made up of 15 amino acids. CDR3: CASSQDGWGGTEAFF. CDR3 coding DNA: TGCGCCAGCAGCCAAGATGGGTGGGGTGGCACTGAAGCTTTCTTT.

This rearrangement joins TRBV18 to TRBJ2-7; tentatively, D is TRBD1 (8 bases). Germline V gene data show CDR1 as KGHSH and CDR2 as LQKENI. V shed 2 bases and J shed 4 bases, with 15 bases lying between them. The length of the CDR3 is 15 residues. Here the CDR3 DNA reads TGTGCCAGCTCACCAGGTGGACAGGGAGGGTACGAGCAGTACTTC. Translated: CASSPGGQGGYEQYF.

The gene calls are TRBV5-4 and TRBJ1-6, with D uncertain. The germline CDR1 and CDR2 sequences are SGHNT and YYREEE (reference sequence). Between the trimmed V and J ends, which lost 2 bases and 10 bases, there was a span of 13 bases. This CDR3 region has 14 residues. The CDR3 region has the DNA TGTGCCAGCAGCTTACCTGGCACCGCCTCACCCCTCCACTTT. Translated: CASSLPGTASPLHF.

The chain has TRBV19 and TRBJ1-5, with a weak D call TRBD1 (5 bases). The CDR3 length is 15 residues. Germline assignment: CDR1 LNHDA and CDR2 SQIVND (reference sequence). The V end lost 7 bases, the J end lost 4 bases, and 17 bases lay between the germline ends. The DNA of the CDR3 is TGTGCCAGTATTAGGCGGGGAGGGGATAATCAGCCCCAGCATTTT. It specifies CASIRRGGDNQPQHF.

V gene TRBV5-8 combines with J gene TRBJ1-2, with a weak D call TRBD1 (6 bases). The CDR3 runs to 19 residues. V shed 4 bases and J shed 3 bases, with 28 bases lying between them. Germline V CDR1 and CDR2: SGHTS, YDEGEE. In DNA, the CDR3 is TGTGCCAGCAGCCCCGTCCCGGGACATTTTCCCCCGCGGTACTATGGCTACACCTTC. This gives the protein CASSPVPGHFPPRYYGYTF.

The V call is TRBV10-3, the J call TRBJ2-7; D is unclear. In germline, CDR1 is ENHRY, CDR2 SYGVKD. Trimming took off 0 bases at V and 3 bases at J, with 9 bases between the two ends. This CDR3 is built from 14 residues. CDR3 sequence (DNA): TGTGCCATCAGTGAGTCCTGGGTAGACTACGAGCAGTACTTC. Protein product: CAISESWVDYEQYF.

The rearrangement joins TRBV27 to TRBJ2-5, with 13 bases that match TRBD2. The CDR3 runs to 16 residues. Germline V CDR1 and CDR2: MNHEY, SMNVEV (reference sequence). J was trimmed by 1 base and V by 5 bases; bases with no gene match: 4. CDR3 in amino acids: CASSVGLAGVQETQYF. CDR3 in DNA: TGTGCCAGCAGTGTCGGACTAGCGGGGGTCCAAGAGACCCAGTACTTC.

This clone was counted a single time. The CDR3 loop reads CASSSEGLAENYNEQFF. As DNA, the CDR3 is TGTGCCAGCAGCTCGGAGGGACTAGCGGAAAATTACAATGAGCAGTTCTTC. The rearrangement joins TRBV13 to TRBJ2-1; 11 bases fit TRBD2. Per germline, CDR1 PRHDT and CDR2 FYEKMQ (reference sequence). With 4 bases clipped from V and 4 bases from J, the junction kept 9 bases outside the gene matches. The CDR3 extends over 17 amino acids.

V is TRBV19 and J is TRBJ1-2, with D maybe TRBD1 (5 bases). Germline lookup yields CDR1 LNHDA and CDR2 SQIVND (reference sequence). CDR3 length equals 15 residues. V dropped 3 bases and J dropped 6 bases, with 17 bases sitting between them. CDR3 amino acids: CASSMLTGIGHGYTF. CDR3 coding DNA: TGTGCCAGTAGTATGTTAACAGGAATCGGGCATGGCTACACCTTC.

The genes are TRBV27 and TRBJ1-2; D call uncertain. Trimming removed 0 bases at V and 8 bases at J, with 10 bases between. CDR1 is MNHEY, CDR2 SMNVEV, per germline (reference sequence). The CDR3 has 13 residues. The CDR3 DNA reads TGTGCCAGCAGTTTATCCCGCGCTGAGGGCTACACCTTC. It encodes CASSLSRAEGYTF.

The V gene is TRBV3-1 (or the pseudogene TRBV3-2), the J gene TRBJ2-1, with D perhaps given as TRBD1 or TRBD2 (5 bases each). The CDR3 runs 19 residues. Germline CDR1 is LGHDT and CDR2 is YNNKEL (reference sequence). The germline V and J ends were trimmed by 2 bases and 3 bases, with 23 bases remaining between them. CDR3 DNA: TGTGCCAGCAGCCAAAGGGGTCCGGAGAAGAAAGACTACTACAATGAGCAGTTCTTC. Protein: CASSQRGPEKKDYYNEQFF.

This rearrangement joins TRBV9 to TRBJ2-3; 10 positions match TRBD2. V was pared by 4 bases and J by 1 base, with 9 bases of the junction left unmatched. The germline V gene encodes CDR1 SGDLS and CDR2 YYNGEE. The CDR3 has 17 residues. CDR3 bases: TGTGCCAGCAGCCTGACCCGTCTAGCGGGAGGCACAGATACGCAGTATTTT. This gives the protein CASSLTRLAGGTDTQYF. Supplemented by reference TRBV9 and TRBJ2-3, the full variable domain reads DSGVTQTPKHLITATGQRVTLRCSPRSGDLSVYWYQQSLDQGLQFLIQYYNGEERAKGNILERFSAQQFPDLHSELNLSSLELGDSALYFCASSLTRLAGGTDTQYFGPGTRLTVL.

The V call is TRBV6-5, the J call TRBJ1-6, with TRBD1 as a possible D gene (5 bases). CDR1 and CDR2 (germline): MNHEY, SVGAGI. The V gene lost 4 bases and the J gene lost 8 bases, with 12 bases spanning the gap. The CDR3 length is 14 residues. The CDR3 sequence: CASSSPGLYSPLHF. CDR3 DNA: TGTGCCAGCAGTTCACCGGGACTCTATTCACCCCTCCACTTT.

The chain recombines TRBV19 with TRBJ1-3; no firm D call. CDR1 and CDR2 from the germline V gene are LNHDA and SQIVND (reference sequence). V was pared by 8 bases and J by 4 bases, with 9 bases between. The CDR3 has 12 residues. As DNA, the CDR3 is TGTGCCAGTCCATCAACCGGAAACACCATATATTTT. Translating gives CASPSTGNTIYF.

The CDR3 DNA sequence: TGTGCCAGCAGCCCACAGGCCACAAGCACAGATACGCAGTATTTT. It yields the protein CASSPQATSTDTQYF. The genes are TRBV14 and TRBJ2-3; maybe TRBD1 (5 bases). The germline V and J ends were trimmed by 4 bases and 0 bases, with 11 bases remaining between them. The CDR3 consists of 15 residues. Germline-derived CDR1 and CDR2 are SGHDN and FVKESK. The variable domain in full, completed from reference TRBV14 and TRBJ2-3, reads EAGVTQFPSHSVIEKGQTVTLRCDPISGHDNLYWYRRVMGKEIKFLLHFVKESKQDESGMPNNRFLAERTGGTYSTLKVQPAELEDSGVYFCASSPQATSTDTQYFGPGTRLTVL.

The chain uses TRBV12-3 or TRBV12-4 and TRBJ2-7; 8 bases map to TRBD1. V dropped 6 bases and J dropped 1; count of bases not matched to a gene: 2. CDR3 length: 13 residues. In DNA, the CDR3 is TGTGCCAGCAGGAGGACAGGGTCCTACGAGCAGTACTTC. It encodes CASRRTGSYEQYF.

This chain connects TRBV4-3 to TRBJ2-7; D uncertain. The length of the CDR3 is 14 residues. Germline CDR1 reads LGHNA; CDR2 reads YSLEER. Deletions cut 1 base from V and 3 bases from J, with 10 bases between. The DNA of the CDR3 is TGCGCCAGCAGCCAAGGGGTCCGGCACTACGAGCAGTACTTC. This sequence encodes CASSQGVRHYEQYF.

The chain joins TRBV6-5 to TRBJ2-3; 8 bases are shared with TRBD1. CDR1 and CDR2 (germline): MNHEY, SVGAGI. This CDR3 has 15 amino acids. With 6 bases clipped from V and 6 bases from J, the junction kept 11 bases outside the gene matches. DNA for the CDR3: TGTGCCAGCAGCGTCCGGGACAGGCCCGGCGATACGCAGTATTTT. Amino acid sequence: CASSVRDRPGDTQYF.

CDR3 amino acids: CASSLVAGGRSDEQFF. CDR3 nucleotide sequence: TGTGCCAGCAGCTTGGTAGCGGGGGGTCGATCGGATGAGCAGTTCTTC. The rearrangement links TRBV7-9 to TRBJ2-1; 10 bases fit TRBD2. The CDR3 has 16 amino acids. Trimming cost V 3 bases and J 8 bases; bases outside gene matches: 10. Germline CDR1 and CDR2: SEHNR and FQNEAQ (reference sequence).

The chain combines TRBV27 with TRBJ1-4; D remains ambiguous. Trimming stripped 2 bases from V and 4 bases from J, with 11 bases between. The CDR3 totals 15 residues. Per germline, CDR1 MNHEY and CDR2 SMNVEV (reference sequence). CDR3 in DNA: TGTGCCAGCAGTTTAGTTCGCCCGTTTAATGAAAAACTGTTTTTT. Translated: CASSLVRPFNEKLFF.

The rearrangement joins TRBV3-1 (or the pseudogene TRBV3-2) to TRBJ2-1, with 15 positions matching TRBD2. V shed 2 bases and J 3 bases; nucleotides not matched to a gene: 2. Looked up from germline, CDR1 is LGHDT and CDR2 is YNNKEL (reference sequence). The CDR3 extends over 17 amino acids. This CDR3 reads CASSQRTSGGDYNEQFF. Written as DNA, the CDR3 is TGTGCCAGCAGCCAACGGACTAGCGGGGGGGACTACAATGAGCAGTTCTTC.

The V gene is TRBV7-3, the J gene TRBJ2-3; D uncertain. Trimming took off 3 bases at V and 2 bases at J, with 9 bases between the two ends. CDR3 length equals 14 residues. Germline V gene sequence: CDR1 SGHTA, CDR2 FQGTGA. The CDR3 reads CASSLGTNTDTQYF. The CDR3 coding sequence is TGTGCCAGCAGCTTGGGTACCAACACAGATACGCAGTATTTT.

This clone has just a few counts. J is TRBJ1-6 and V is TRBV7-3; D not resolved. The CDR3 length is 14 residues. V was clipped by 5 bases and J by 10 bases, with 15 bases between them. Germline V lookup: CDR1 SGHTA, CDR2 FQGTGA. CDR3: CASSAPGAPSPLHF. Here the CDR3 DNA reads TGTGCCAGCAGCGCCCCAGGAGCCCCGTCACCCCTCCACTTT.

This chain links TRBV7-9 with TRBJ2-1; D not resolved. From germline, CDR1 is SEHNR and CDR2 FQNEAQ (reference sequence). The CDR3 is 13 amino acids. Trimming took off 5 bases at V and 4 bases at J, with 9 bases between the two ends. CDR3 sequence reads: CASSLPRYNEQFF. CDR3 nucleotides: TGTGCCAGCAGCCTCCCTCGGTACAATGAGCAGTTCTTC.

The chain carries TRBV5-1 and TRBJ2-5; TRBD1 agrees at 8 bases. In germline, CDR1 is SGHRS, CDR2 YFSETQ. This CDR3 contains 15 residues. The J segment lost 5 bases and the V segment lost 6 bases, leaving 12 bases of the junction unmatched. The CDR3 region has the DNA TGCGCCAGCAATTCCCGGGCAGGGGGCGGGGAGACCCAGTACTTC. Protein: CASNSRAGGGETQYF.

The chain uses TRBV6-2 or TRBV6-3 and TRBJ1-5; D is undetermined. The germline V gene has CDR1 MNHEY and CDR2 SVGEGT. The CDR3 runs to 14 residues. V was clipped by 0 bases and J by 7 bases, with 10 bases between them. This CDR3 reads CASSYSLDWQPQHF. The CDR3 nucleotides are TGTGCCAGCAGTTACTCCCTTGACTGGCAGCCCCAGCATTTT.

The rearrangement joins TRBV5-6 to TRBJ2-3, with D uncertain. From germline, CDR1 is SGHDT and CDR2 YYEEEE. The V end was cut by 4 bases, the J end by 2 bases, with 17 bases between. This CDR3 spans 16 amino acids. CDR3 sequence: CASSEAGRHYTDTQYF. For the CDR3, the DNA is TGTGCCAGCAGCGAGGCTGGGCGCCACTACACAGATACGCAGTATTTT.

CDR3 loop: CASSFLDITYEQYF. DNA for the CDR3: TGTGCCAGCAGCTTCCTGGACATCACCTACGAGCAGTACTTC. The gene calls are TRBV7-2 and TRBJ2-7; perhaps TRBD1 as D (5 bases). V gave up 3 bases and J gave up 2 bases, with 11 bases separating them. In germline, CDR1 is SGHTA, CDR2 FQGNSA. The CDR3 runs to 14 residues.

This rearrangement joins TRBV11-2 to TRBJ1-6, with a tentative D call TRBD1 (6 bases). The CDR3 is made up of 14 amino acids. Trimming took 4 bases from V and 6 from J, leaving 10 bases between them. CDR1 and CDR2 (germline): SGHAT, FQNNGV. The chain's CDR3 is CASSSMDSNSPLHF. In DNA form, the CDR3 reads TGTGCCAGCAGCTCCATGGACAGTAATTCACCCCTCCACTTT.

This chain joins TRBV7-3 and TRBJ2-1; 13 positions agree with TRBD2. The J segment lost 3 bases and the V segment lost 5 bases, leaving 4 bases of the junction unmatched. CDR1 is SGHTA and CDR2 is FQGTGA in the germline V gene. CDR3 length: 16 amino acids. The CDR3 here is CASSLRLAGGYNEQFF. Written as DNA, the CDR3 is TGTGCCAGCAGCCTCCGACTAGCGGGGGGCTACAATGAGCAGTTCTTC.

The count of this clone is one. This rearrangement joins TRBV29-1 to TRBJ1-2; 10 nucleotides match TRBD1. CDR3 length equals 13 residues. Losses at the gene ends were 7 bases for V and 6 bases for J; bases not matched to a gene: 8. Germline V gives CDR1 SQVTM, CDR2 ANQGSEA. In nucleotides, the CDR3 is TGCAGCGCTGATGGACAGGGGGTCGATGGCTACACCTTC. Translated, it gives CSADGQGVDGYTF.